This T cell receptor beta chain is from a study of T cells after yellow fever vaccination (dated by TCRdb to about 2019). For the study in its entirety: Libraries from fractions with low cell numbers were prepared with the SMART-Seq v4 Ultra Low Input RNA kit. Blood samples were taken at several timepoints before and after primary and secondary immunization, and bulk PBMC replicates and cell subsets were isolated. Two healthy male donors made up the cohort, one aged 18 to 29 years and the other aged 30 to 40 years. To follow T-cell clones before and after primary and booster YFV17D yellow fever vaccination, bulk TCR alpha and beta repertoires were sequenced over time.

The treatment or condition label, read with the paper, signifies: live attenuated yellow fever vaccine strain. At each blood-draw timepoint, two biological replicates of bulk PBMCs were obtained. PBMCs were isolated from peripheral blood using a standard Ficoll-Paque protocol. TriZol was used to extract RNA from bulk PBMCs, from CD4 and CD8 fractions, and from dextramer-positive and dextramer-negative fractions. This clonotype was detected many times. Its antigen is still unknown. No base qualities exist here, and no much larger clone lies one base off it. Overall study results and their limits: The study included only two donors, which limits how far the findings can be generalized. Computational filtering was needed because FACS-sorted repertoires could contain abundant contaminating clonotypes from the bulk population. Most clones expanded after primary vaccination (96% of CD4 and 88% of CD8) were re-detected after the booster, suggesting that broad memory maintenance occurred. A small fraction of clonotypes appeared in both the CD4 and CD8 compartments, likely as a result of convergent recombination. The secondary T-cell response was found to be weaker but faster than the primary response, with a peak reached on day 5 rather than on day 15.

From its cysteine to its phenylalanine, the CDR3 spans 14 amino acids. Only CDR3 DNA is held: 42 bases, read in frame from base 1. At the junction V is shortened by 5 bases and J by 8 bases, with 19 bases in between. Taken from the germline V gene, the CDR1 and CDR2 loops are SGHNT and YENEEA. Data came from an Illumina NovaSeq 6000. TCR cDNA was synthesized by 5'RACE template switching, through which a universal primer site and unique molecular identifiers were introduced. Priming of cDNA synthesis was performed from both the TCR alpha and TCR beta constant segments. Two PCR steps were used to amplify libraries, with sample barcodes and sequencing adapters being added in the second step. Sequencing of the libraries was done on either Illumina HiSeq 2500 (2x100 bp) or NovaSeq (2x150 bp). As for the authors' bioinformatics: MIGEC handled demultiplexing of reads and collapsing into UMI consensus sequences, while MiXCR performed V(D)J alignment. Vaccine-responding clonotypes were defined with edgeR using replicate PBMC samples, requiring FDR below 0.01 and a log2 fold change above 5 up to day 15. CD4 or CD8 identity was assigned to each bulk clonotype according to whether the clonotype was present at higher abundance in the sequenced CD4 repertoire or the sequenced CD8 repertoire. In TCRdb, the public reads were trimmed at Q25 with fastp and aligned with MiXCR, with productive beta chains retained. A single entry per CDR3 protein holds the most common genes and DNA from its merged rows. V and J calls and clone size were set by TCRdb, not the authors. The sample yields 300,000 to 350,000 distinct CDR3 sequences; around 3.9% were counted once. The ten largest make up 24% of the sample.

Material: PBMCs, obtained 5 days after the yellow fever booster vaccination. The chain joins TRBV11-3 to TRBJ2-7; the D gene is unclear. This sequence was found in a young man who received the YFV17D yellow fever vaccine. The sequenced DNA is TGTGCCAGCAGCCCTGGGGTTGGGATACCCCAGCAGTACTTC. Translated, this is CASSPGVGIPQQYF.